This TCR beta chain was identified during a study of monozygotic twins with cystic fibrosis. The study's findings and limits: Co-twins had the most similar V usage for 13 of 16 pairs, J for 8. Clonality was generally low (median approximately 0.0094), higher in the most severe patients.

Note on this clone: Its antigen remains unknown.

Generated by immunoSEQ multiplex PCR, the TCRdb table keeps only in-frame clones and is missing some. This table holds about 30,000 clones, approximately 80% found once. CDR1 and CDR2 from the germline V gene are MRHNA and SNTAGT. The CDR3 sequence is 15 residues long. V gave up 2 bases and J gave up 8 bases, with 18 bases separating them. Material for sequencing was blood. The origin of this receptor is a girl aged 2 to 10 with cystic fibrosis. V gene TRBV6-4 combines with J gene TRBJ1-2, with no clear D. CDR3 sequence (DNA): TGTGCCAGCAGTGACACTGCTGCGGGTGTACGGGGCTACACCTTC. Translation: CASSDTAAGVRGYTF.